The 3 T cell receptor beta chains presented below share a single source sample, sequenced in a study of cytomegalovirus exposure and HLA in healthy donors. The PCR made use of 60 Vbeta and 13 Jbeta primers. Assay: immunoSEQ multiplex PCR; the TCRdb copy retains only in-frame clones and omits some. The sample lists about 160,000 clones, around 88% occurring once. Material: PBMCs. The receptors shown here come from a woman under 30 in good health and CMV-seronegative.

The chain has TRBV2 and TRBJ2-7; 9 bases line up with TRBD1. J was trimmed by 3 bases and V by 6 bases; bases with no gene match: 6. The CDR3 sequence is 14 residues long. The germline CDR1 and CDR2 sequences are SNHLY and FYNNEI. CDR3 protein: CASRRQGEYYEQYF. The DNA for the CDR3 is TGTGCCAGCAGGAGACAGGGGGAATACTACGAGCAGTACTTC.

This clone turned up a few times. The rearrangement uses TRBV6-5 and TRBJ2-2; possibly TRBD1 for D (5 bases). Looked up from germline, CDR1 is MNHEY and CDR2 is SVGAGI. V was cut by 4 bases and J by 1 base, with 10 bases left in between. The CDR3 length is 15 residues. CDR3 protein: CASSLTVENTGELFF. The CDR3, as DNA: TGTGCCAGCAGTTTGACAGTCGAGAACACCGGGGAGCTGTTTTTT.

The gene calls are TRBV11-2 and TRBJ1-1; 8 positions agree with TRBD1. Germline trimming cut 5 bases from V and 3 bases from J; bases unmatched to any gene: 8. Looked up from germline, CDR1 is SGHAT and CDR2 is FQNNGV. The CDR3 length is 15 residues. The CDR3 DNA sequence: TGTGCCAGCAGCCTCCGGACAGGGAGAGACACTGAAGCTTTCTTT. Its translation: CASSLRTGRDTEAFF.